The 17 T cell receptor beta chains given below trace back to one sample, sequenced in a study of T cells in Graves' hyperthyroidism and ophthalmopathy. RNA transcripts served as the template for amplifying TCR beta CDR3 regions. With the HTBI primer set, the TCR CDR3 went through a first round of RT-PCR. TCRdb itself ran the multiplex PCR reads through MiXCR, one entry per CDR3 protein. This sample has around 700,000 distinct CDR3 sequences; roughly 20% occur once, and the top ten carry 16%. Sequencing used blood. The receptor set was obtained from a woman in her forties or fifties with Graves' hyperthyroidism that later progressed to Graves' ophthalmopathy.

A note on this clonotype: The final CDR3 position lacks the conserved phenylalanine or tryptophan, pointing to a likely read error. The V call is TRBV10-3, the J call TRBJ1-1; 8 positions agree with TRBD1. Germline V gene data show CDR1 as ENHRY and CDR2 as SYGVKD. The CDR3 loop spans 15 amino acids. Losses at the gene ends were 7 bases for V and 0 bases for J; bases not matched to a gene: 7. The CDR3 bases are TGTGCCATCACGAGGGAACAGGGGGTGAACACTGAAGCTTTCCTT. Encoded protein: CAITREQGVNTEAFL.

This clonotype has at least ten counts. This chain uses TRBV3-1 with TRBJ1-1; D perhaps matches TRBD1 (6 bases). CDR1 and CDR2 from the germline V gene are LGHDT and YNNKEL (reference sequence). The ends were cut back, 1 base at V and 7 bases at J, with 19 bases in the middle. The CDR3 is 16 residues long. The CDR3 loop reads CASSQVRDTLSGEAFF. CDR3 nucleotide sequence: TGTGCCAGCAGCCAAGTCCGGGACACCCTTTCCGGTGAAGCTTTCTTT.

This clonotype was seen many times. The genes are TRBV11-2 and TRBJ1-4; perhaps TRBD1 as D (6 bases). V was shortened by 5 bases and J by 5 bases, with 15 bases between the two germline ends. Germline assignment: CDR1 SGHAT and CDR2 FQNNGV. The CDR3 is 15 amino acids. CDR3 sequence: CASSPNRGGNEKLFF. DNA for the CDR3: TGTGCCAGCAGCCCCAACCGAGGGGGGAATGAAAAACTGTTTTTT.

The chain combines TRBV5-1 with TRBJ1-5; no reliable D call. Trimming pared 0 bases from V and 6 bases from J, leaving 10 bases between. Germline CDR1 is SGHRS and CDR2 is YFSETQ. This CDR3 comprises 14 residues. The CDR3 reads CASSLDVGTQPQHF. The CDR3 nucleotides are TGCGCCAGCAGCTTGGATGTGGGAACTCAGCCCCAGCATTTT. Variable domain in full (rest from reference TRBV5-1 and TRBJ1-5): KAGVTQTPRYLIKTRGQQVTLSCSPISGHRSVSWYQQTPGQGLQFLFEYFSETQRNKGNFPGRFSGRQFSNSRSEMNVSTLELGDSALYLCASSLDVGTQPQHFGDGTRLSIL.

In the case of this clonotype: The junction differs from germline at one of its ends, possibly a read error. The chain recombines TRBV30 with TRBJ2-7; D not certain. The CDR3 length is 13 residues. Per the germline V gene, CDR1 is GTSNPN and CDR2 is SVGIG (reference sequence). CDR3 nucleotide sequence: TGTGCCCGGAGTAAAGGACCGGTGGACGAGCAGTACTTC. This translates into CARSKGPVDEQYF.

The chain uses TRBV30 and TRBJ1-5; unclear D gene. Germline loops: CDR1 GTSNPN, CDR2 SVGIG (reference sequence). This CDR3 spans 15 amino acids. V shed 5 bases and J shed 4 bases, with 18 bases lying between them. The DNA for the CDR3 is TGTGCCTGGTCCGGCGGGTCCAGTTTAAATCAGCCCCAGCATTTT. Protein product: CAWSGGSSLNQPQHF.

This clonotype was counted a few times. J is TRBJ2-2 and V is TRBV7-9; tentatively, D is TRBD2 (5 bases). The ends were cut back, 8 bases at V and 2 bases at J, with 12 bases in the middle. The germline CDR1 and CDR2 sequences are SEHNR and FQNEAQ (reference sequence). This CDR3 region has 14 residues. CDR3 nucleotides: TGTGCCAGCGGGAGCGGCAGTAACACCGGGGAGCTGTTTTTT. This translates into CASGSGSNTGELFF.

The gene calls are TRBV6-2 or TRBV6-3 and TRBJ2-7, with 10 bases that match TRBD2. J was trimmed by 1 base and V by 2 bases; bases with no gene match: 8. This CDR3 spans 17 amino acids. Germline V CDR1 and CDR2: MNHEY, SVGEGT. The DNA of the CDR3 is TGTGCCAGCAGTTACGCCCCACCTAGCGGGGGATCCTACGAGCAGTACTTC. Its protein product is CASSYAPPSGGSYEQYF.

This clonotype was recorded at least ten times. The rearrangement joins TRBV4-1 to TRBJ2-3; TRBD2 is a possible D gene (7 bases). The CDR3 extends over 15 amino acids. The V and J ends lost 1 base and 7 bases respectively, with 15 bases between them. The germline V gene has CDR1 MGHRA and CDR2 YSYEKL. The CDR3 DNA is TGCGCCAGCAGCCAAGGAAACGGGGGGCTATATACGCAGTATTTT. As protein: CASSQGNGGLYTQYF.

This clonotype was observed many times. The chain recombines TRBV3-1 with TRBJ1-2; no clear D gene. This CDR3 is built from 18 residues. Trimming stripped 0 bases from V and 3 bases from J, with 20 bases between. CDR1 and CDR2 (germline): LGHDT, YNNKEL (reference sequence). CDR3 coding DNA: TGTGCCAGCAGCCAAGATCACGGCTACGGTCTCGGATACTATGGCTACACCTTC. Its protein product is CASSQDHGYGLGYYGYTF.

This clonotype was picked up a small number of times. The genes are TRBV5-1 and TRBJ2-6, with 9 bases identical to TRBD1. This CDR3 is 18 amino acids long. Germline V gene data show CDR1 as SGHRS and CDR2 as YFSETQ. V trimming: 4 bases; J trimming: 0 bases; junction bases outside the gene matches: 8. For the CDR3, the DNA is TGCGCCAGCAGCAGCGACAGGGGGGGGTCCTCTGGGGCCAACGTCCTGACTTTC. Protein product: CASSSDRGGSSGANVLTF.

This clonotype showed up many times. The chain has TRBV10-3 and TRBJ1-2, with D possibly matching TRBD1 (5 bases). The CDR3 extends over 13 amino acids. Per the germline V gene, CDR1 is ENHRY and CDR2 is SYGVKD. Trimming shortened V by 7 bases and J by 4 bases, and 13 bases separated the two germline ends. The DNA of the CDR3 is TGTGCCATCACTCTAGCTAGGGGCTATGGCTACACCTTC. It codes for CAITLARGYGYTF.

This clonotype was found many times. The chain links TRBV7-2 to TRBJ1-1; D is uncertain. The CDR3 length is 15 residues. The germline gives CDR1 SGHTA, CDR2 FQGNSA. The V and J ends lost 7 bases and 2 bases respectively, with 17 bases between them. The chain's CDR3 is CASNLGGLGNTEAFF. The CDR3 DNA reads as TGTGCCAGCAATCTAGGCGGACTTGGAAACACTGAAGCTTTCTTT.

This clonotype has more than one count but fewer than ten. V is TRBV6-1 and J is TRBJ1-2, with D unresolved. The CDR3 sequence is 14 residues long. CDR1 MNHNS and CDR2 SASEGT come from the germline V gene. Trimming pared 7 bases from V and 1 base from J, leaving 13 bases between. CDR3 residues: CASTQAGINYGYTF. DNA for the CDR3: TGTGCCAGCACCCAGGCTGGAATTAACTATGGCTACACCTTC.

This clonotype was counted many times. The chain couples TRBV11-2 to TRBJ1-6; D gene uncertain. Germline CDR1 reads SGHAT; CDR2 reads FQNNGV. CDR3 length equals 14 residues. Trimming cost V 5 bases and J 10 bases, with 15 bases left between them. For the CDR3, the DNA is TGTGCCAGCAGCGCAAGTAGGGAGAGCTCACCCCTCCACTTT. Its protein is CASSASRESSPLHF.

The chain joins TRBV9 to TRBJ2-5; no clear D. The CDR3 has 13 residues. The germline gives CDR1 SGDLS, CDR2 YYNGEE. Deletions cut 0 bases from V and 2 bases from J, with 5 bases between. CDR3 region: CASSVEGQETQYF. The CDR3, as DNA: TGTGCCAGCAGCGTAGAAGGGCAAGAGACCCAGTACTTC.

The table lists this clonotype with many counts. V is TRBV3-1 and J is TRBJ2-5, with 7 bases lining up with TRBD1. Germline V lookup: CDR1 LGHDT, CDR2 YNNKEL (reference sequence). CDR3 length: 15 residues. The V gene end was trimmed by 7 bases and the J gene end by 5 bases; junction bases not matched to a gene: 13. The CDR3 DNA is TGTGCCAGCAACAACCGACAGGGTAGTGAGGAGACCCAGTACTTC. Encoded protein: CASNNRQGSEETQYF.